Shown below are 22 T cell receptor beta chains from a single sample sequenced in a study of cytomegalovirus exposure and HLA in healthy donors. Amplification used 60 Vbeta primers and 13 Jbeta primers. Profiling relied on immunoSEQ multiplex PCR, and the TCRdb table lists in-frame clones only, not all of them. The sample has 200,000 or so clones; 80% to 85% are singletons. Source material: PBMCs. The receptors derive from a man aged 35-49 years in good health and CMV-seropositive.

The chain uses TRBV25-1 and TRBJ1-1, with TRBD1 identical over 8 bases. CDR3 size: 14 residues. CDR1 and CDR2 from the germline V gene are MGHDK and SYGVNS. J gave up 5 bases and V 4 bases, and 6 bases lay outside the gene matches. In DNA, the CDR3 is TGTGCCAGCAGTGGGACAGGGTATGGTACTGAAGCTTTCTTT. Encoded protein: CASSGTGYGTEAFF. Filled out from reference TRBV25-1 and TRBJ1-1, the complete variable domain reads EADIYQTPRYLVIGTGKKITLECSQTMGHDKMYWYQQDPGMELHLIHYSYGVNSTEKGDLSSESTVSRIRTEHFPLTLESARPSHTSQYLCASSGTGYGTEAFFGQGTRLTVV.

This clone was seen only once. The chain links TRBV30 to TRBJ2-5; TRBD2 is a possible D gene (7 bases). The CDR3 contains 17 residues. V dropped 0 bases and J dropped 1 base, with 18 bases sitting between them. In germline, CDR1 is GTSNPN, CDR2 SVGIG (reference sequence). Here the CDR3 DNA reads TGTGCCTGGAGTGTTTGGGGGGGGCCAAGGCCCCAAGAGACCCAGTACTTC. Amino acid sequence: CAWSVWGGPRPQETQYF.

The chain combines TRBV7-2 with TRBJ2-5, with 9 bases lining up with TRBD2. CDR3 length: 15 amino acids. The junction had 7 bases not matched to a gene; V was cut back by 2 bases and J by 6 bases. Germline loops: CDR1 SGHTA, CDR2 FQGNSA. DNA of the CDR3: TGTGCCAGCAGCTTAACGGCGGGGGGGATGAAGACCCAGTACTTC. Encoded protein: CASSLTAGGMKTQYF.

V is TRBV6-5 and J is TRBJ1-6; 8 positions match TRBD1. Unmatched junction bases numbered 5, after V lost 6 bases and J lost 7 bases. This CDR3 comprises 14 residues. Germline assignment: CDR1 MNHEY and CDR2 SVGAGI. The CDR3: CASRTRGRNSPLHF. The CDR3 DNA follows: TGTGCCAGCAGGACCAGGGGGCGGAATTCACCCCTCCACTTT.

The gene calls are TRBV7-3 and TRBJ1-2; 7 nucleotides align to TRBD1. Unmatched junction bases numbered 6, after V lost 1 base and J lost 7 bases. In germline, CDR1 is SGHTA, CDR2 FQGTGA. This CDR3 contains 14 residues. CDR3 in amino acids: CASSLSPDRSGYTF. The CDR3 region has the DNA TGTGCCAGCAGCTTAAGCCCGGACAGGTCTGGCTACACCTTC.

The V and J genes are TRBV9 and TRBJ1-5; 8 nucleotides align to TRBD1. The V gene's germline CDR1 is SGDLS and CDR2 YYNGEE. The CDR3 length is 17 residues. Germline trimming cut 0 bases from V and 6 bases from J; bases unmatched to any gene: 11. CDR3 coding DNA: TGTGCCAGCAGCGTAGGGCCAGGGGGCTTAGAGCGTCAGCCCCAGCATTTT. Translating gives CASSVGPGGLERQPQHF.

In DNA, the CDR3 is TGTGCCAGCAGGAAGGTCTCGGGCGGGGAGCTGTTTTTT. Translated: CASRKVSGGELFF. V usage is TRBV25-1 and J usage is TRBJ2-2; D unclear. With 6 bases removed from V and 7 bases from J, the gap between germline ends came to 12 bases. The CDR3 has 13 amino acids. Looked up from germline, CDR1 is MGHDK and CDR2 is SYGVNS.

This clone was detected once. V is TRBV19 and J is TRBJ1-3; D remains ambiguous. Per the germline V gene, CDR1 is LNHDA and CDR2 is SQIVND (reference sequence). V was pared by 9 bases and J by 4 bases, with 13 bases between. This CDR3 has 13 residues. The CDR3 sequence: CASIDSYGNTIYF. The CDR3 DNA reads TGTGCCAGCATAGACTCATACGGAAACACCATATATTTT. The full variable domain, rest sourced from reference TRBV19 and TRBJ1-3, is DGGITQSPKYLFRKEGQNVTLSCEQNLNHDAMYWYRQDPGQGLRLIYYSQIVNDFQKGDIAEGYSVSREKKESFPLTVTSAQKNPTAFYLCASIDSYGNTIYFGEGSWLTVV.

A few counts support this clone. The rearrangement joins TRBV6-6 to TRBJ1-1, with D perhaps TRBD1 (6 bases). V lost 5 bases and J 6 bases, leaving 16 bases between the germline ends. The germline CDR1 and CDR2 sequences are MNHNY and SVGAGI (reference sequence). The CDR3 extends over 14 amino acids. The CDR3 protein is CASSLAGAGAEAFF. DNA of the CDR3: TGTGCCAGCAGTCTGGCAGGGGCGGGGGCTGAAGCTTTCTTT.

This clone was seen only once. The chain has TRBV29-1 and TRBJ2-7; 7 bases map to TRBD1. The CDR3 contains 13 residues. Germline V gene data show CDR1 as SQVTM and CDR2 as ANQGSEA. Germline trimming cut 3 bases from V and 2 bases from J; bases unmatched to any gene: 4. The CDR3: CSVEGTVTYEQYF. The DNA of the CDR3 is TGCAGCGTTGAGGGGACAGTAACCTACGAGCAGTACTTC.

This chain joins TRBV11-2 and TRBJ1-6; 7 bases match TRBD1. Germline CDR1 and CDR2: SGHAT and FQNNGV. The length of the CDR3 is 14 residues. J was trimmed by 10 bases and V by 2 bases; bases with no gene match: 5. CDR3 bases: TGTGCCAGCAGCTTATTGGGACAGATATCACCCCTCCACTTT. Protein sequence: CASSLLGQISPLHF. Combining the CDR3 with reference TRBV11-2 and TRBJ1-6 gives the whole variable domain EAGVAQSPRYKIIEKRQSVAFWCNPISGHATLYWYQQILGQGPKLLIQFQNNGVVDDSQLPKDRFSAERLKGVDSTLKIQPAKLEDSAVYLCASSLLGQISPLHFGNGTRLTVT.

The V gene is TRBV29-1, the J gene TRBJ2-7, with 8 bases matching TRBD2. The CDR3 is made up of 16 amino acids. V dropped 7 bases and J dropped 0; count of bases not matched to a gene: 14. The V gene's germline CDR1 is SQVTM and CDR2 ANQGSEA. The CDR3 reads CSAQAYGGASSYEQYF. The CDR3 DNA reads TGCAGCGCCCAGGCATACGGGGGGGCGAGCTCCTACGAGCAGTACTTC.

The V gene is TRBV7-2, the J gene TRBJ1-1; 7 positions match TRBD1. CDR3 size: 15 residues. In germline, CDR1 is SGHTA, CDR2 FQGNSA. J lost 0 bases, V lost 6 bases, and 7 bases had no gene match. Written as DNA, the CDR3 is TGTGCCAGCAGACAGACAGGGCTCATGAACACTGAAGCTTTCTTT. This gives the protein CASRQTGLMNTEAFF.

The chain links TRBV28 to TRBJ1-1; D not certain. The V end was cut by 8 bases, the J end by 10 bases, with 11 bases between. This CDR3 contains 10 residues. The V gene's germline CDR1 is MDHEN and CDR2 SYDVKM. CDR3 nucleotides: TGTGCCAGCGGCTCGGAGCGAGCTTTCTTT. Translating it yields CASGSERAFF.

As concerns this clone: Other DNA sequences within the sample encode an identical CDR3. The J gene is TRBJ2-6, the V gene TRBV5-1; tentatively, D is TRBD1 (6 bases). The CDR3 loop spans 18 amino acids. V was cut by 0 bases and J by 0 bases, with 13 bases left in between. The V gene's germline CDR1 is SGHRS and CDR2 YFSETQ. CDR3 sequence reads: CASSLVTGPSSGANVLTF. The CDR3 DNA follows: TGCGCCAGCAGCTTGGTGACAGGTCCGAGCTCTGGGGCCAACGTCCTGACTTTC.

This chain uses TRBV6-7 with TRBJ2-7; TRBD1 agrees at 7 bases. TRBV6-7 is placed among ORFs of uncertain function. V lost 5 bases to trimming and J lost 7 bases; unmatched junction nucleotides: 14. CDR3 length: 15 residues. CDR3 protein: CASSPKAEAGGEQYF. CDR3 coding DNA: TGTGCCAGCAGTCCCAAGGCGGAGGCAGGGGGTGAGCAGTACTTC.

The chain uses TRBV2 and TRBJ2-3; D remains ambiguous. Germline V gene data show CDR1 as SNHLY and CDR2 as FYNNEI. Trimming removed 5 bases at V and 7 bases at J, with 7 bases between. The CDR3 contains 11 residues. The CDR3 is CASSPQNTQYF. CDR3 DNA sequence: TGTGCCAGCAGTCCCCAAAATACGCAGTATTTT.

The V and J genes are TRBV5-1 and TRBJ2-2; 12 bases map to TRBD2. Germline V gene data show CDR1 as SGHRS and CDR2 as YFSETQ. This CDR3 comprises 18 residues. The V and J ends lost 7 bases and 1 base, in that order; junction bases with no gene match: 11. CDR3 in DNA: TGCGCCAGCTCATTACGGACTAGCGGGGTCCGGAACACCGGGGAGCTGTTTTTT. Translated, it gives CASSLRTSGVRNTGELFF.

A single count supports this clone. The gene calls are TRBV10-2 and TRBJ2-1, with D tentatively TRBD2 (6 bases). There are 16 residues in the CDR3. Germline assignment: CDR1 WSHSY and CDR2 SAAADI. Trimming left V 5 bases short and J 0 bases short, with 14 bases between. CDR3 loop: CASSPIRDSSYNEQFF. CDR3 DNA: TGCGCCAGCAGTCCTATCCGGGACTCCTCCTACAATGAGCAGTTCTTC.

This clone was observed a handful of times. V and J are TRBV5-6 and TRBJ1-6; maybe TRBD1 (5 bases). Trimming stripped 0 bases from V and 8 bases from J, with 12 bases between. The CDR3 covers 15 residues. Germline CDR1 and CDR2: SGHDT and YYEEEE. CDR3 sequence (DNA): TGTGCCAGCAGCTTGGGCACAGGCGGTTATTCACCCCTCCACTTT. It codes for CASSLGTGGYSPLHF.

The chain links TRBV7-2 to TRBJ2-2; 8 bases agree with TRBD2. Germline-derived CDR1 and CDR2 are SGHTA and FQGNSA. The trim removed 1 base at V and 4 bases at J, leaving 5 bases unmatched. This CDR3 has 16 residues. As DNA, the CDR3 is TGTGCCAGCAGCTTAGGCCCTAGCGGGCCCACCGGGGAGCTGTTTTTT. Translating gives CASSLGPSGPTGELFF.

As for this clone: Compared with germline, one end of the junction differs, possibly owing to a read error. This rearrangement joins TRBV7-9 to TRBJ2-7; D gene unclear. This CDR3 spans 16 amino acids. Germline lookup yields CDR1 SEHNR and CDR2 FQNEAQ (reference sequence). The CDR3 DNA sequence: TGTTCCAGCAGCCCTACCTCGTCCGTGCACTCCTACGAGCAGTACTTC. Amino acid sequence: CSSSPTSSVHSYEQYF.